One sample yielded the 19 T cell receptor beta chains listed below, sequenced in a study of tumor and adjacent non-tumor tissue in lung cancer. This sample's RNA came from whole unsorted tissue. The library came from three nested PCR rounds adapted from ARM-PCR protocols. TCRdb recomputed calls from the multiplex PCR reads with MiXCR, one row per CDR3 protein. Found here are tens of thousands of distinct CDR3 sequences, roughly 60% of them singletons; the top ten hold just over 20%. Sequenced input: lung tumor tissue. The receptors were gathered from a man aged 50-60 years with non-small cell lung cancer.

The rearrangement joins TRBV29-1 to TRBJ2-7; 7 bases match TRBD1. The CDR3 spans 11 residues. Per germline, CDR1 SQVTM and CDR2 ANQGSEA. Written as DNA, the CDR3 is TGCATCGCTGGGGGACAGTACGAGCAGTACTTC. This translates into CIAGGQYEQYF.

The rearrangement uses TRBV20-1 and TRBJ1-1, with a tentative D call TRBD1 (6 bases). Germline CDR1 DFQATT, CDR2 SNEGSKA (reference sequence). The CDR3 sequence is 14 residues long. The germline V and J ends were trimmed by 5 bases and 4 bases, with 17 bases remaining between them. The CDR3 is CSALTLGGSTEAFF. The CDR3 nucleotides are TGCAGTGCTCTCACCTTGGGGGGCAGCACTGAAGCTTTCTTT.

Details on this clonotype: The CDR3 end shows no conserved phenylalanine or tryptophan, and so a read error is likely. This chain joins TRBV20-1 and TRBJ2-2; D is ambiguous. Germline V gene lookup returns CDR1 DFQATT and CDR2 SNEGSKA (reference sequence). The length of the CDR3 is 13 residues. V was pared by 3 bases and J by 1 base, with 6 bases between. The CDR3 DNA follows: TGCAGTGCTAGTAACGGGAACACCGGGGAGCTGTTTCCT. Protein product: CSASNGNTGELFP.

In regard to this clonotype: Germline and junction disagree at one end, which may indicate a read error. J is TRBJ2-7 and V is TRBV5-4, with 9 bases fitting TRBD2. Germline loops: CDR1 SGHNT, CDR2 YYREEE (reference sequence). The CDR3 totals 17 residues. CDR3 DNA: TGTGCCGGCAGTTTCGGGGGCTTAGCGGGAGATGCACACGAGCAGTACTTC. Its protein product is CAGSFGGLAGDAHEQYF.

As to this clonotype: The CDR3 end shows no conserved phenylalanine or tryptophan, and so a read error is likely. For the CDR3, the DNA is TGTGCCAGCAGTCGTACCTGGGACAACCAAGAGATACAGTACTAC. Its translation: CASSRTWDNQEIQYY. V is TRBV6-1 and J is TRBJ2-5, with TRBD1 as a possible D gene (6 bases). Trimming left V 5 bases short and J 11 bases short, with 24 bases between. This CDR3 is built from 15 residues. Germline V lookup: CDR1 MNHNS, CDR2 SASEGT.

Comment on this clonotype: A much larger clone differs by one base, so this may be a read error. The rearrangement joins TRBV30 to TRBJ1-4; weak D call: TRBD1 (6 bases). The CDR3 spans 14 residues. The germline CDR1 and CDR2 sequences are GTSNPN and SVGIG (reference sequence). Trimming cost V 1 base and J 8 bases, with 14 bases left between them. CDR3 residues: CAWSGWGHVEKLFF. The DNA for the CDR3 is TGTGCCTGGAGTGGCTGGGGACATGTGGAAAAACTGTTTTTT.

This sequence joins TRBV5-1 and TRBJ2-1, with 7 bases identical to TRBD2. The CDR3 has 12 amino acids. The germline V gene encodes CDR1 SGHRS and CDR2 YFSETQ. Trimming cost V 4 bases and J 10 bases; bases outside gene matches: 5. The CDR3 loop reads CASSVAGGEQFF. The CDR3 DNA is TGCGCCAGCAGCGTGGCCGGGGGGGAGCAGTTCTTC.

A word on this clonotype: A much larger clone differs by one base, so this may be a read error. CDR3 DNA sequence: TGCGCCAGCAGCCAAGAGGGACTAGCGGGAGAGTGCTTGGACCCCTCTTACGAGCAGTACTTC. Protein: CASSQEGLAGECLDPSYEQYF. The chain has TRBV4-1 and TRBJ2-7; 14 bases match TRBD2. From germline, CDR1 is MGHRA and CDR2 YSYEKL. The CDR3 has 21 amino acids. V dropped 0 bases and J dropped 4; count of bases not matched to a gene: 17.

Remarks on this clonotype: A much larger clone is a single base away; this may be a read error. The chain is built from TRBV4-1 and TRBJ1-1, with D unresolved. Trimming took 6 bases from V and 5 from J, leaving 10 bases between them. The CDR3 extends over 12 amino acids. Germline lookup yields CDR1 MGHRA and CDR2 YSYEKL. CDR3 nucleotides: TGCGCCAGCAGGCCCCCGGGGACTGAAGCTTTCTTT. Translating it yields CASRPPGTEAFF.

Comment on this clonotype: One end of the junction varies from germline; a read error may be responsible. The V gene is TRBV28, the J gene TRBJ1-6; D is perhaps TRBD1 (5 bases). Per the germline V gene, CDR1 is MDHEN and CDR2 is SYDVKM. This CDR3 contains 15 residues. Here the CDR3 DNA reads TGTGCCAGCAGCCAGTTGGACATGGATAATTCACCCCTCCTCTTT. Protein: CASSQLDMDNSPLLF.

This clonotype was seen repeatedly, ten times or more. The genes are TRBV18 and TRBJ1-1, with D perhaps TRBD1 (5 bases). Trimming took 6 bases from V and 4 from J, leaving 12 bases between them. This CDR3 contains 13 residues. The germline gives CDR1 KGHSH, CDR2 LQKENI. CDR3 bases: TGTGCCAGCTCCCAGACAGTTGGCACTGAAGCTTTCTTT. This translates into CASSQTVGTEAFF.

This clonotype has a single count. The conserved phenylalanine or tryptophan normally closing the CDR3 is absent here, so this likely arose from a read error. The rearrangement uses TRBV11-1 and TRBJ2-1, with D perhaps TRBD1 or TRBD2 (5 bases each). CDR1 and CDR2 from the germline V gene are SGHAT and FQDESV (reference sequence). The CDR3 is made up of 15 amino acids. The CDR3 sequence: CASSLGVIGGEEQFY. The CDR3 bases are TGTGCCAGTAGCTTAGGAGTGATTGGGGGAGAGGAGCAGTTCTAT.

This clonotype was detected ten times or more. This chain's CDR3 is CASSLWTSGGQETQYF. DNA for the CDR3: TGCGCCAGCAGCCTCTGGACTAGCGGGGGCCAAGAGACCCAGTACTTC. The V and J genes are TRBV5-1 and TRBJ2-5, with TRBD2 matching 13 bases. The V gene's germline CDR1 is SGHRS and CDR2 YFSETQ. Trimming cost V 4 bases and J 1 base; bases outside gene matches: 4. The CDR3 is made up of 16 amino acids. The whole variable domain, remainder taken from reference TRBV5-1 and TRBJ2-5, is KAGVTQTPRYLIKTRGQQVTLSCSPISGHRSVSWYQQTPGQGLQFLFEYFSETQRNKGNFPGRFSGRQFSNSRSEMNVSTLELGDSALYLCASSLWTSGGQETQYFGPGTRLLVL.

The sample holds a few counts of this clonotype. The chain is built from TRBV28 and TRBJ2-7; D is possibly TRBD2 (5 bases). Germline-derived CDR1 and CDR2 are MDHEN and SYDVKM. The CDR3 spans 17 residues. V was shortened by 1 base and J by 1 base, with 17 bases between the two germline ends. CDR3 sequence (DNA): TGTGCCAGCAGTTTATCCCCTTCGTTCTCGGGATCCTACGAGCAGTACTTC. Protein: CASSLSPSFSGSYEQYF.

This rearrangement joins TRBV6-5 to TRBJ2-1; 11 nucleotides match TRBD2. The CDR3 length is 16 residues. The V segment lost 8 bases and the J segment 4 bases; nucleotides outside the gene matches: 10. The germline V gene has CDR1 MNHEY and CDR2 SVGAGI. The CDR3 spells CASYTNPSGGYNEQFF. DNA of the CDR3: TGTGCCAGCTACACCAACCCTAGCGGGGGGTACAATGAGCAGTTCTTC.

A word on this clonotype: Mismatch with germline at one junction end may stem from a read error. The chain joins TRBV6-5 to TRBJ2-2, with D tentatively TRBD2 (6 bases). CDR1 and CDR2 (germline): MNHEY, SVGAGI. CDR3 length: 16 residues. The CDR3 is CASGLQGATNTGELVF. CDR3 nucleotides: TGTGCTAGCGGTCTGCAGGGAGCAACGAACACCGGGGAGCTGGTTTTT.

This clonotype was seen more than once but under ten times. The rearrangement joins TRBV7-9 to TRBJ2-5; D is ambiguous. CDR3 size: 15 residues. Trimming took off 1 base at V and 5 bases at J, with 14 bases between the two ends. Germline CDR1 reads SEHNR; CDR2 reads FQNEAQ (reference sequence). CDR3 sequence: CASSLGGKAFETQYF. In nucleotides, the CDR3 is TGTGCCAGCAGCTTAGGTGGCAAGGCATTCGAGACCCAGTACTTC.

This chain links TRBV28 with TRBJ2-3; TRBD1 matches at 11 bases. Trimming at V came to 2 bases and at J to 4 bases, leaving 5 bases not matched to a gene. CDR1 MDHEN and CDR2 SYDVKM come from the germline V gene. The CDR3 sequence is 16 residues long. Written as DNA, the CDR3 is TGTGCCAGCAGTTTAGGTCGGACAGGGGGCCCAGATACGCAGTATTTT. Translated: CASSLGRTGGPDTQYF.

The chain has TRBV6-1 and TRBJ2-1, with TRBD2 as a possible D gene (7 bases). The length of the CDR3 is 14 residues. CDR1 and CDR2 from the germline V gene are MNHNS and SASEGT. The V and J ends lost 1 base and 13 bases respectively, with 17 bases between them. The CDR3: CASSEETPGGNQFF. In DNA form, the CDR3 reads TGTGCCAGCAGTGAAGAGACACCGGGGGGCAACCAGTTCTTC.